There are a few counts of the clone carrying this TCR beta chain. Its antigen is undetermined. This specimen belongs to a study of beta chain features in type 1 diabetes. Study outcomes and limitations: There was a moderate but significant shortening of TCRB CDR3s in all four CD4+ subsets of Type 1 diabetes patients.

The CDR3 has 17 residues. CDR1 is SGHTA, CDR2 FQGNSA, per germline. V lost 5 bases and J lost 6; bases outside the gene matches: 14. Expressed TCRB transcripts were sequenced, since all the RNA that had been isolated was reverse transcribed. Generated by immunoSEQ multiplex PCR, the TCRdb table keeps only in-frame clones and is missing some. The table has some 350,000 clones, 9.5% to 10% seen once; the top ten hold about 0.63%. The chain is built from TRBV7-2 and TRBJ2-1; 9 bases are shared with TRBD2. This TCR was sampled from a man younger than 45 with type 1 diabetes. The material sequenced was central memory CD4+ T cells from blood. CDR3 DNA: TGTGCCAGCAGCCTCGGCGGGCGGGAGGGCCGGGGCAATGAGCAGTTCTTC. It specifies CASSLGGREGRGNEQFF.